Sequencing of this T cell receptor beta chain was carried out in a study of control samples from healthy donors and cancer patients. The germline V gene encodes CDR1 SGHNT and CDR2 YENEEA. The V and J ends lost 5 bases and 5 bases, in that order; junction bases with no gene match: 5. This CDR3 is built from 15 residues. The method was immunoSEQ multiplex PCR; TCRdb's version includes in-frame clones alone and lacks a portion of them. The data hold under 20,000 clones, with approximately 81% observed a single time. Input material: PBMCs. The rearrangement joins TRBV11-3 to TRBJ2-3; 12 positions match TRBD2. The TCR was taken from a woman aged 70-85 years with lung cancer. CDR3 DNA sequence: TGTGCCAGCAGCCAGGGACTAGCGGGCGTAGATACGCAGTATTTT. Residues: CASSQGLAGVDTQYF.